The TCR beta chain described here comes from a study of cytomegalovirus exposure and HLA in healthy donors. Study results and caveats: Most TCR sequences were rare, but some public TCRs occurred in many donors. A few of the chains that were CMV-associated were confirmed in vitro to be specific for CMV antigens. The classifier reportedly diagnosed cytomegalovirus status with high sensitivity and specificity.

Concerning this clone itself: The antigen is unknown.

The donors were part of the validation cohort, which consisted of over a hundred subjects and was separate from the first cohort of several hundred subjects. V was pared by 6 bases and J by 4 bases, with 9 bases between. Germline V gene sequence: CDR1 KGHSH, CDR2 LQKENI. The CDR3 spans 12 residues. Sequencing used immunoSEQ multiplex PCR; TCRdb keeps in-frame clones, though not all of them. Counted here are 130,000 to 150,000 clones, about 89% occurring once; the ten biggest clones make up 2.5% to 4%. The clonotype originates from a woman between 18 and 30 years old in good health and CMV-seropositive. Sequences were obtained from PBMCs. The chain links TRBV18 to TRBJ2-5; no clear D. The CDR3 region is CASSRLGETQYF. Written as DNA, the CDR3 is TGTGCCAGCTCGCGTCTCGGAGAGACCCAGTACTTC.